The sequence of this T cell receptor beta chain was determined in a study of blood T cells in healthy people across ages. J lost 0 bases, V lost 8 bases, and 4 bases had no gene match. In germline, CDR1 is SNHLY, CDR2 FYNNEI. This CDR3 region has 14 residues. A J-beta primer mix and a sample-barcoded 5' primer were used in a second PCR of roughly 7 to 12 cycles. TCRdb reprocessed the 5' RACE reads via MiXCR and lists one record per CDR3 protein. The sample lists about 570,000 distinct CDR3 sequences, 27% seen once, with approximately 3.3% in the top ten. In addition, the sample was reused for a study of T cells of mothers and their children.

Specimen: blood. The receptor was derived from a boy aged 2 to 10 in good health. The V and J genes are TRBV2 and TRBJ2-3, with 8 bases lining up with TRBD2. This chain's CDR3 is CASGSSGSTDTQYF. CDR3 sequence (DNA): TGTGCCAGCGGTTCTAGCGGGAGCACAGATACGCAGTATTTT.